The entry below describes one T cell receptor (beta chain). This clone occurred once. This clone's antigen is unknown. No base qualities exist here, and no much larger clone lies one base off it. Whole blood was collected in K2EDTA tubes by collaborating institutions according to the institutions' own protocols. For TCRbeta analysis, collaborators shipped samples in one of three forms: frozen whole blood, isolated PBMCs, or DNA extracted from either of those sample types. The CDR3 numbers 14 residues from cysteine through phenylalanine. Only the CDR3 DNA stays, 42 bases, in frame from base 1. Deletion took 5 bases off V and 0 bases off J, with a span of 10 bases between the germline ends. From a lookup of the germline V gene (reference sequence), CDR1 and CDR2 are MNHEY and SMNVEV. TCRbeta CDR3 regions were amplified from genomic DNA by means of the immunoSEQ Assay, a bias-controlled multiplex PCR. The study's processing was this. Nucleated cell counts per sample were estimated from amplification of reference gene primers within the assay. Sequence reads were collapsed and filtered to measure the absolute abundance of every unique TCRbeta CDR3 rearrangement. Productive Simpson clonality was computed per sample as the square root of Simpson's diversity index over productive rearrangements. Imported from immuneACCESS, the table was reduced by TCRdb to in-frame sequences with V and J called. These copies leave out some clones; in studies compared against another copy, an unresolved V gene accounts for under half, and the cause of the remainder is not known. Clone size and the V and J calls come from that table; the DNA yielded D and trimming. The sample table contains under 150,000 clones; only one count was recorded for about 80% of them. The ten largest clones add up to about 9.3% of the sample.

This sample is drawn from a study of blood T cell repertoires in COVID-19 (dated by TCRdb to the early 2020s). About the investigation overall: Samples from collaborators originated in the United States, Italy and Spain and spanned both the acute and convalescent phases of COVID-19. The prospective study material was composed of cDNA or gDNA derived from T cells, B-cell-depleted T cells, or PBMCs. Deeply sampled blood TCRbeta repertoires from subjects exposed to, actively infected with, or recovered from COVID-19 were included in the dataset. The repertoires were released in a freely available public database intended as a resource for research on the immune response to SARS-CoV-2. The samples were drawn from the first 160 participants of the ongoing ImmuneRACE study and from some 1,300 subjects provided by 6 global collaborators. The sample metadata nearly always contained a de-identified subject ID, COVID-19 status, age in years and sex. Where available, HLA class I and class II types were taken from metadata supplied by the sample provider and were not determined by assay-based typing.

Points the paper makes about the study in general: The amount of clinical and demographic metadata varied by source and participant and was provided uncurated.

The V gene is TRBV27 and the J gene is TRBJ1-2; TRBD1 is a possible D gene, resting on 5 matching bases. This receptor was identified in a woman aged 80 or over in a cohort sampled during active or convalescent COVID-19. The sequencing sample was made of peripheral blood. The CDR3 is CASSPRTTNYGYTF. The nucleotide sequence is TGTGCCAGCAGTCCCCGGACAACTAACTATGGCTACACCTTC.